These 32 T cell receptor beta chains originate from one sample sequenced in a study of T-cell reconstitution after alpha-beta-depleted transplantation in children. Construction of the TCRbeta library involved unique molecular identifiers. TCRdb re-called the PCR reads through MiXCR, storing one row per CDR3 protein. The sample yields nearly 250,000 distinct CDR3 sequences, roughly 7.7% seen once. The source material was PBMCs, mostly from graft donor cells, sampled 180 days after TCRalphabeta/CD19-depleted stem cell transplant. All receptors come from a male patient younger than 18 who had a stem cell transplant for acute lymphoblastic leukemia, so the T cells may come from the graft donor.

This clonotype was detected many times. The chain carries TRBV20-1 and TRBJ2-3, with 9 nucleotides matching TRBD2. The CDR3 loop spans 15 amino acids. Unmatched junction bases numbered 11, after V lost 6 bases and J lost 4 bases. Germline CDR1 is DFQATT and CDR2 is SNEGSKA (reference sequence). The CDR3 loop is CSAEDGGGAADTQYF. CDR3 in DNA: TGCAGTGCAGAGGATGGCGGGGGGGCCGCAGATACGCAGTATTTT.

This clonotype appeared a single time. This chain connects TRBV5-6 to TRBJ2-7; no firm D call. CDR3 size: 13 residues. CDR1 and CDR2 from the germline V gene are SGHDT and YYEEEE. Trimming left V 8 bases short and J 2 bases short, with 14 bases between. The CDR3 DNA follows: TGTGCCAGGAGCCCCGTGGACCCCTACGAGCAGTACTTC. Amino acids: CARSPVDPYEQYF.

This clonotype was counted many times. V usage is TRBV14 and J usage is TRBJ2-7; 14 positions match TRBD2. Per the germline V gene, CDR1 is SGHDN and CDR2 is FVKESK. The trim removed 5 bases at V and 4 bases at J, leaving 1 base unmatched. The length of the CDR3 is 14 residues. The CDR3 nucleotides read TGTGCCAGCAGCTGGACTAGCGGGAGGTACGAGCAGTACTTC. Translation gives CASSWTSGRYEQYF.

This clonotype was counted at least ten times. The rearrangement uses TRBV6-2 or TRBV6-3 and TRBJ1-4, with 8 bases that match TRBD1. CDR3 length equals 15 residues. J gave up 8 bases and V 0 bases, and 5 bases lay outside the gene matches. Germline V gives CDR1 MNHEY, CDR2 SVGEGT. The CDR3 DNA reads TGTGCCAGCAGTTACTCAGACAGGGGTCGCGAAAAACTGTTTTTT. Translating gives CASSYSDRGREKLFF.

V usage is TRBV20-1 and J usage is TRBJ2-1; TRBD2 agrees at 12 bases. V shed 8 bases and J 4 bases; nucleotides not matched to a gene: 6. The CDR3 spans 14 residues. Germline lookup yields CDR1 DFQATT and CDR2 SNEGSKA (reference sequence). In nucleotides, the CDR3 is TGCAGTTCCAGTGGGACTAGCGGGTACAATGAGCAGTTCTTC. It is translated as CSSSGTSGYNEQFF.

About this clonotype: The conserved final phenylalanine or tryptophan is absent from the CDR3, which likely points to a read error. The rearrangement uses TRBV2 and TRBJ1-5, with a weak D call TRBD1 (6 bases). CDR1 and CDR2 from the germline V gene are SNHLY and FYNNEI. Trimming removed 6 bases from V and 2 bases from J, with 8 bases in between. CDR3 size: 13 residues. CDR3 DNA sequence: TGTGCCAGCAGCAGGGGTGGCAATCAGCCCCAGCATTCT. Amino acids: CASSRGGNQPQHS.

This clonotype was counted ten times or more. The rearrangement links TRBV5-5 to TRBJ1-3; D remains ambiguous. The CDR3 totals 17 residues. With 1 base removed from V and 0 bases from J, the gap between germline ends came to 14 bases. CDR1 is SGHKS, CDR2 YYEKEE, per germline (reference sequence). This CDR3 reads CASSLRNSVFSGNTIYF. The CDR3 coding sequence is TGTGCCAGCAGCTTGAGGAACAGCGTCTTCTCTGGAAACACCATATATTTT. Supplemented by reference TRBV5-5 and TRBJ1-3, the full variable domain reads DAGVTQSPTHLIKTRGQQVTLRCSPISGHKSVSWYQQVLGQGPQFIFQYYEKEERGRGNFPDRFSARQFPNYSSELNVNALLLGDSALYLCASSLRNSVFSGNTIYFGEGSWLTVV.

The table lists this clonotype with many counts. V and J are TRBV20-1 and TRBJ1-6, with 8 bases aligning to TRBD1. J lost 7 bases, V lost 3 bases, and 5 bases had no gene match. This CDR3 has 14 amino acids. Germline CDR1 DFQATT, CDR2 SNEGSKA (reference sequence). The CDR3 bases are TGCAGTGCTAGTAAGGGACAGGTCAATTCACCCCTCCACTTT. It codes for CSASKGQVNSPLHF.

In this sample, this clonotype turned up many times. This chain connects TRBV6-4 to TRBJ2-7, with TRBD1 matching 9 bases. CDR3 size: 14 residues. V dropped 6 bases and J dropped 3; count of bases not matched to a gene: 6. From germline, CDR1 is MRHNA and CDR2 SNTAGT. The CDR3 reads CASRTGTGNYEQYF. Here the CDR3 DNA reads TGTGCCAGCAGGACCGGGACAGGGAACTACGAGCAGTACTTC.

This clonotype has a count of ten or more. The CDR3 loop is CASSQDRDRFNSPLHF. DNA for the CDR3: TGTGCCAGCAGCCAAGACAGGGACAGGTTTAATTCACCCCTCCACTTT. V is TRBV3-1 and J is TRBJ1-6; 8 bases line up with TRBD1. Trimming removed 0 bases from V and 6 bases from J; junction bases left unmatched: 4. There are 16 residues in the CDR3. CDR1 is LGHDT and CDR2 is YNNKEL in the germline V gene (reference sequence). The whole variable domain, remainder taken from reference TRBV3-1 and TRBJ1-6, is DTAVSQTPKYLVTQMGNDKSIKCEQNLGHDTMYWYKQDSKKFLKIMFSYNNKELIINETVPNRFSPKSPDKAHLNLHINSLELGDSAVYFCASSQDRDRFNSPLHFGNGTRLTVT.

This clonotype was seen many times. CDR3 coding DNA: TGTGCCAGCAGCGGGACAGGGGGAGAGACCCAGTACTTC. This gives the protein CASSGTGGETQYF. The chain uses TRBV6-2 or TRBV6-3 and TRBJ2-5, with TRBD1 matching over 11 bases. V was pared by 6 bases and J by 4 bases, with 1 base of the junction left unmatched. The CDR3 length is 13 residues. Germline CDR1 MNHEY, CDR2 SVGEGT.

The genes are TRBV11-2 and TRBJ2-1; 9 bases fit TRBD1. V shed 2 bases, J shed 5 bases, and the junction held 10 bases outside the gene matches. Germline CDR1 and CDR2: SGHAT and FQNNGV. The length of the CDR3 is 17 residues. The CDR3 reads CASSLRVGQGGHNEQFF. For the CDR3, the DNA is TGTGCCAGCAGCTTAAGGGTGGGACAGGGTGGGCACAATGAGCAGTTCTTC.

Ten or more counts support this clonotype. This chain joins TRBV12-3 or TRBV12-4 and TRBJ2-6; no clear D gene. Deletions cut 3 bases from V and 1 base from J, with 7 bases between. This CDR3 contains 15 residues. CDR3 in amino acids: CASSFLGSGANVLTF. The CDR3 DNA sequence: TGTGCCAGCAGTTTTCTGGGATCTGGGGCCAACGTCCTGACTTTC.

This clonotype was detected a few times. The gene calls are TRBV2 and TRBJ1-6, with 9 nucleotides matching TRBD1. Trimming at V came to 4 bases and at J to 4 bases, leaving 11 bases not matched to a gene. This CDR3 is 18 amino acids long. The germline V gene has CDR1 SNHLY and CDR2 FYNNEI. The CDR3 is CASSGDRDKLLYNSPLHF. CDR3 in DNA: TGTGCCAGCAGTGGGGACAGGGATAAACTCTTATATAATTCACCCCTCCACTTT.

Points on this clonotype: This may be a read error: a much more frequent sequence differs by one nucleotide. V and J are TRBV7-9 and TRBJ1-2, with 11 bases lining up with TRBD1. Germline V gene lookup returns CDR1 SEHNR and CDR2 FQNEAQ (reference sequence). The CDR3 is 13 residues long. CDR3 sequence: CATRTGGMEGSTF. Written as DNA, the CDR3 is TGTGCCACTCGGACAGGGGGCATGGAGGGCTCCACCTTC.

This clonotype was seen repeatedly, ten times or more. The rearrangement links TRBV5-1 to TRBJ2-4; TRBD1 matches 8 bases. Germline V gives CDR1 SGHRS, CDR2 YFSETQ. J gave up 5 bases and V 5 bases, and 6 bases lay outside the gene matches. The CDR3 sequence is 14 residues long. In DNA, the CDR3 is TGCGCCAGCAGTTCAGGACAGGGTGAAAACATTCAGTACTTC. Translated, it gives CASSSGQGENIQYF.

This clonotype was seen ten or more times. The gene calls are TRBV7-2 and TRBJ1-4; D is possibly TRBD1 (5 bases). Germline loops: CDR1 SGHTA, CDR2 FQGNSA. V lost 3 bases, J lost 5 bases, and 10 bases lay in between. The CDR3 has 14 amino acids. CDR3 residues: CASSFDSLNEKLFF. CDR3 nucleotides: TGTGCCAGCAGCTTCGACAGTCTCAATGAAAAACTGTTTTTT.

This clonotype was seen many times. Written as DNA, the CDR3 is TGTGCCAGCAGCTCCCCGCTAGCGACTAGCACAGATACGCAGTATTTT. The encoded protein is CASSSPLATSTDTQYF. The chain uses TRBV7-9 and TRBJ2-3, with D possibly being TRBD2 (6 bases). Looked up from germline, CDR1 is SEHNR and CDR2 is FQNEAQ (reference sequence). The CDR3 totals 16 residues. Trimming shortened V by 4 bases and J by 0 bases, and 14 bases separated the two germline ends.

The rearrangement uses TRBV7-6 and TRBJ2-1; tentatively, D is TRBD2 (5 bases). Germline V CDR1 and CDR2: SGHVS, FNYEAQ. V gave up 1 base and J gave up 5 bases, with 12 bases separating them. CDR3 length: 15 amino acids. CDR3 DNA: TGTGCCAGCAGCTTAGGGGGTGGGAGAGACAATGAGCAGTTCTTC. Translated: CASSLGGGRDNEQFF.

As DNA, the CDR3 is TGTGCCAGCAGTTACTCGGGCAGGGTGGATAATTCACCCCTCCACTTT. Its protein is CASSYSGRVDNSPLHF. The genes are TRBV6-5 and TRBJ1-6, with D perhaps TRBD1 (5 bases). Germline V gene sequence: CDR1 MNHEY, CDR2 SVGAGI. V lost 0 bases and J 5 bases, leaving 11 bases between the germline ends. The CDR3 length is 16 residues.

This chain uses TRBV6-1 with TRBJ2-3; TRBD1 might be the D (7 bases). Trimming removed 5 bases at V and 5 bases at J, with 17 bases between. Germline V CDR1 and CDR2: MNHNS, SASEGT. The CDR3 contains 15 residues. The CDR3 coding sequence is TGTGCCAGCAGTCTCACAGGGGTCGGGAGAGATACGCAGTATTTT. Translating gives CASSLTGVGRDTQYF.

The V gene is TRBV7-3, the J gene TRBJ2-1; possibly TRBD1 for D (6 bases). Trimming left V 1 base short and J 6 bases short, with 13 bases between. The CDR3 is 15 amino acids. Germline CDR1 SGHTA, CDR2 FQGTGA. The CDR3 loop reads CASSLSRGPFNEQFF. The CDR3 DNA is TGTGCCAGCAGCTTAAGCAGGGGACCTTTCAATGAGCAGTTCTTC.

This clonotype was observed many times. V and J are TRBV5-5 and TRBJ1-1, with 10 bases fitting TRBD1. V was pared by 4 bases and J by 7 bases, with 7 bases of the junction left unmatched. Germline CDR1 reads SGHKS; CDR2 reads YYEKEE (reference sequence). The CDR3 runs to 14 residues. The CDR3 sequence: CASSPPGQGSEAFF. For the CDR3, the DNA is TGTGCCAGCAGCCCTCCGGGACAGGGGAGTGAAGCTTTCTTT.

In its sample, this clonotype was seen many times. V and J are TRBV5-1 and TRBJ2-7; D is ambiguous. Germline V gene data show CDR1 as SGHRS and CDR2 as YFSETQ. The CDR3 runs to 15 residues. V dropped 3 bases and J dropped 0 bases, with 13 bases sitting between them. DNA of the CDR3: TGCGCCAGCAGCTCCAACCGGGTCTTCTCCTACGAGCAGTACTTC. Its protein is CASSSNRVFSYEQYF.

This clonotype was picked up many times. The rearrangement links TRBV29-1 to TRBJ2-5; 8 bases align to TRBD1. Germline CDR1 and CDR2: SQVTM and ANQGSEA. The CDR3 totals 11 residues. Trimming cost V 6 bases and J 4 bases; bases outside gene matches: 1. Here the CDR3 reads CSVTGGETQYF. CDR3 sequence (DNA): TGCAGCGTCACAGGGGGAGAGACCCAGTACTTC.

This clonotype was seen at least ten times. V and J are TRBV4-2 and TRBJ2-7; 8 positions match TRBD2. V lost 4 bases to trimming and J lost 5 bases; unmatched junction nucleotides: 10. Germline V gene sequence: CDR1 LGHNA, CDR2 YNFKEQ. The CDR3 has 15 amino acids. This chain's CDR3 is CASSPPAGVNNEQYF. The CDR3 nucleotides read TGTGCCAGCAGCCCTCCAGCGGGAGTGAACAACGAGCAGTACTTC.

A word on this clonotype: An end of the junction differs from the germline gene, which may be a read error. The genes are TRBV20-1 and TRBJ1-5, with 10 bases matching TRBD1. This CDR3 contains 15 residues. The V gene's germline CDR1 is DFQATT and CDR2 SNEGSKA (reference sequence). The CDR3 region is CCARDPGTGDQPQHF. CDR3 coding DNA: TGCTGTGCTAGAGATCCCGGGACAGGGGACCAGCCCCAGCATTTT.

This clonotype showed up many times. This chain uses TRBV6-5 with TRBJ2-7, with D unclear. Per germline, CDR1 MNHEY and CDR2 SVGAGI. The CDR3 totals 15 residues. Between the trimmed V and J ends, which lost 5 bases and 7 bases, there was a span of 21 bases. This CDR3 is CASSTTSPDYVEQYF. CDR3 coding DNA: TGTGCCAGCAGTACCACATCCCCTGATTACGTAGAGCAGTACTTC.

This clonotype was observed many times. This sequence joins TRBV11-1 and TRBJ2-5; TRBD1 matches at 8 bases. Germline CDR1 SGHAT, CDR2 FQDESV (reference sequence). CDR3 size: 18 residues. After removal of 6 bases from V and 4 bases from J, the junction contained 19 bases not matched to a gene. The CDR3 sequence: CASSSIETGATRGETQYF. The CDR3 region has the DNA TGTGCCAGCAGTTCAATCGAGACAGGGGCCACGCGGGGAGAGACCCAGTACTTC.

This clonotype was counted ten times or more. The V and J genes are TRBV5-1 and TRBJ2-5, with 9 positions matching TRBD1. Germline CDR1 and CDR2: SGHRS and YFSETQ. This CDR3 contains 16 residues. V dropped 0 bases and J dropped 1; count of bases not matched to a gene: 4. The CDR3 sequence is CASSLGDRVRQETQYF. The DNA for the CDR3 is TGCGCCAGCAGCTTGGGGGACAGGGTTCGCCAAGAGACCCAGTACTTC.

About this clonotype itself: It may be a read error: a sequence one base away is much more abundant. The chain links TRBV12-3 or TRBV12-4 to TRBJ1-1, with no clear D. Trimming took 6 bases from V and 4 from J, leaving 9 bases between them. This CDR3 region has 12 residues. The chain's CDR3 is CASSQAITEAFF. The CDR3 coding sequence is TGTGCCAGCAGCCAGGCGATCACTGAAGCTTTCTTT.

Many counts were recorded for this clonotype. The chain couples TRBV4-2 to TRBJ1-6; TRBD1 matches 7 bases. The CDR3 consists of 15 residues. CDR1 is LGHNA and CDR2 is YNFKEQ in the germline V gene. V was clipped by 2 bases and J by 5 bases; unmatched bases: 3. The CDR3 loop reads CASSQNDRDNSPLHF. The DNA of the CDR3 is TGTGCCAGCAGCCAAAATGACAGGGATAATTCACCCCTCCACTTT.